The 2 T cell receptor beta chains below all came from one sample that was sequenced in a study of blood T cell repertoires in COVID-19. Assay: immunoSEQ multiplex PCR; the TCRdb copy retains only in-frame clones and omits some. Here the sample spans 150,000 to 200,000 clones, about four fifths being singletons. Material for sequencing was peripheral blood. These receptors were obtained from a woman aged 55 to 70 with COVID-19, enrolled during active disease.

The DNA of the CDR3 is TGTGCCATCAGGGGACTAGCGGGAGGCAATGAGCAGTTCTTC. It yields the protein CAIRGLAGGNEQFF. The chain links TRBV10-3 to TRBJ2-1, with 15 nucleotides matching TRBD2. Germline-derived CDR1 and CDR2 are ENHRY and SYGVKD. Trimming cost V 6 bases and J 6 bases; bases outside gene matches: 0. The CDR3 is 14 amino acids.

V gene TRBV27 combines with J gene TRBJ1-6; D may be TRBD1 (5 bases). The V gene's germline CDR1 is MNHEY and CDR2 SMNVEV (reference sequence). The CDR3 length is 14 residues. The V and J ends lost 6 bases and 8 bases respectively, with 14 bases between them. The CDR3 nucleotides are TGTGCCAGCAGCCCCCAGGGCGGGGATTCACCCCTCCACTTT. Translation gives CASSPQGGDSPLHF.